The source of this TCR beta chain is a study of shared clonotypes between healthy human individuals. Study in general: Participating donors consisted of two women and a few men aged 18 to 49.

This clone has just a few counts. Its cognate antigen is unknown. Donation came from healthy HIV-negative adults that had no recent acute infections or vaccinations. V was cut by 2 bases and J by 0 bases, with 14 bases left in between. This CDR3 spans 16 amino acids. Germline V gives CDR1 GTSNPN, CDR2 SVGIG (reference sequence). Source study methods: Junction-only sequences without quality scores came from ImmunoSEQ, so filtering differed. TCRdb's copy holds only in-frame clones and misses some; the assay was immunoSEQ multiplex PCR. The D gene and trimming were derived from the DNA, and the V and J assignments and clone size from that table. The sample includes 2,500,000 or so clones, more than 90% of them seen just once. Study-level findings and limits: Rarefaction showed that sequencing of sorted subsets was incomplete (despite large depth).

The rearrangement joins TRBV30 to TRBJ1-5; D gene uncertain. This clonotype was obtained from a man between 18 and 29 years old in good health. Sequencing was performed on naive CD4+ T cells sorted from blood. Subset noted: CD45RA+ positively selected. The CDR3 DNA follows: TGTGCCTGGAGTCCTTCTCCTGGTGGTAGCAATCAGCCCCAGCATTTT. It encodes CAWSPSPGGSNQPQHF.